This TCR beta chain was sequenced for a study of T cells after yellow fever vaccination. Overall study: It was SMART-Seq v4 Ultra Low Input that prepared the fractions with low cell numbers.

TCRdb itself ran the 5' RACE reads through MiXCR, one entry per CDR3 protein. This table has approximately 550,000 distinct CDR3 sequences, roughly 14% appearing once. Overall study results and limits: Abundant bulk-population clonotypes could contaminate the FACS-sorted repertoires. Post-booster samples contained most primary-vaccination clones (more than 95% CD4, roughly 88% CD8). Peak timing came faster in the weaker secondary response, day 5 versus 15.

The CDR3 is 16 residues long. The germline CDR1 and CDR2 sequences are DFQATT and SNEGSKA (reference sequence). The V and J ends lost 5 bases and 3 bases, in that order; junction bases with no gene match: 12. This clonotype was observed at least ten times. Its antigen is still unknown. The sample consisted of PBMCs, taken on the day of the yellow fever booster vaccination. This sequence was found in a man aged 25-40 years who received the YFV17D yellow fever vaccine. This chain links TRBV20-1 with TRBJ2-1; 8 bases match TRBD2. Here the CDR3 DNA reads TGCAGTGCTGGCCGTGCTCTAGCGGGTAACTACAATGAGCAGTTCTTC. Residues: CSAGRALAGNYNEQFF.